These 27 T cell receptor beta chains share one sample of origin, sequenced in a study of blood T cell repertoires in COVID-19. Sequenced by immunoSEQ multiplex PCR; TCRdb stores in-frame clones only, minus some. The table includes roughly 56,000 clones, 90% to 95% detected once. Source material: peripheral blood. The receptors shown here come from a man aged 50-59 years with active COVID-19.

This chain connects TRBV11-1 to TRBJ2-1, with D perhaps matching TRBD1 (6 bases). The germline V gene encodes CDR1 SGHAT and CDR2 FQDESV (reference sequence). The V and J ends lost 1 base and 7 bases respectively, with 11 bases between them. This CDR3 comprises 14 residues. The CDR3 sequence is CASSLEGTKNEQFF. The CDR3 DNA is TGTGCCAGCAGCTTAGAGGGGACAAAAAATGAGCAGTTCTTC.

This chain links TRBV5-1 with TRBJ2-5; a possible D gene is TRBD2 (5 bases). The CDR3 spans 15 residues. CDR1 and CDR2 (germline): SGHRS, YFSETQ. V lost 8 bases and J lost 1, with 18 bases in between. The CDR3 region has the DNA TGCGCCAGTAACAAAGGGAGCAACGGCCAAGAGACCCAGTACTTC. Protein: CASNKGSNGQETQYF.

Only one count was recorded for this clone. The CDR3 region has the DNA TGTGCCAGCAGCCAAGCTAGAAGGCAGGGGAACACTGAAGCTTTCTTT. Translation gives CASSQARRQGNTEAFF. The genes are TRBV3-1 (or the pseudogene TRBV3-2) and TRBJ1-1; maybe TRBD1 (5 bases). The V gene's germline CDR1 is LGHDT and CDR2 YNNKEL (reference sequence). This CDR3 region has 16 residues. V lost 1 base and J lost 1, with 13 bases in between.

CDR3 sequence reads: CSATTGVNQPQHF. CDR3 DNA sequence: TGCAGCGCGACGACAGGGGTAAATCAGCCCCAGCATTTT. The V call is TRBV29-1, the J call TRBJ1-5, with 8 positions matching TRBD1. Germline values: CDR1 SQVTM, CDR2 ANQGSEA. This CDR3 has 13 residues. Unmatched junction bases numbered 6, after V lost 7 bases and J lost 4 bases.

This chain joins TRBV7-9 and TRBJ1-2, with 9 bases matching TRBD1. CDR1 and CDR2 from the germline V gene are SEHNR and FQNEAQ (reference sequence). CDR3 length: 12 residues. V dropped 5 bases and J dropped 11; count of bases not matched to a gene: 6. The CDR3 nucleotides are TGTGCCAGCAGCGCACCACAGGGGGCTTACACCTTC. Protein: CASSAPQGAYTF.

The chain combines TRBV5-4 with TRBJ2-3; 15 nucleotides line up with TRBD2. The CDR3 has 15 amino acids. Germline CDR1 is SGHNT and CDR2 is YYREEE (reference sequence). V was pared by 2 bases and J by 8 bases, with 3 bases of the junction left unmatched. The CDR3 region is CASSFGLAGGGTQYF. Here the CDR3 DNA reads TGTGCCAGCAGCTTCGGACTAGCGGGGGGGGGTACGCAGTATTTT.

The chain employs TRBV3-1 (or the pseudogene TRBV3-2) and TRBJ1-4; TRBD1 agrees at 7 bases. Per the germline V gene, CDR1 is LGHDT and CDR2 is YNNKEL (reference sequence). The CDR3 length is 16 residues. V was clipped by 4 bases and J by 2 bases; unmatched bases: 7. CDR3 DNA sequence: TGTGCCAGCAGCCTAAATGGAGGGGGCACTAATGAAAAACTGTTTTTT. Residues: CASSLNGGGTNEKLFF.

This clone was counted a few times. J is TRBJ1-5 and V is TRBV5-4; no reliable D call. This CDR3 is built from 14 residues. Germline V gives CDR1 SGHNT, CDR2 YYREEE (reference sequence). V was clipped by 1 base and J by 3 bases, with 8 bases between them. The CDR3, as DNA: TGTGCCAGCAGCTTGCCCGGGTCCAATCAGCCCCAGCATTTT. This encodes CASSLPGSNQPQHF.

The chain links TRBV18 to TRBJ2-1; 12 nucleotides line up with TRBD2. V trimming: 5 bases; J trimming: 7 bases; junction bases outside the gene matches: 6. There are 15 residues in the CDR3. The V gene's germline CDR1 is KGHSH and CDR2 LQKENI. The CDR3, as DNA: TGTGCCAGCTCAGTGACTAGCGGGGGATCGAATGAGCAGTTCTTC. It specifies CASSVTSGGSNEQFF.

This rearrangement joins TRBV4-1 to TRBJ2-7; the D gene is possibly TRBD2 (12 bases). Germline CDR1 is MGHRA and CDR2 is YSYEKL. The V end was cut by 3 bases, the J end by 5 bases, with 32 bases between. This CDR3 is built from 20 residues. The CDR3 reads CASSHQGGTGGLAGWHEQYF. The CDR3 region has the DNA TGCGCCAGCAGCCATCAAGGGGGGACAGGGGGACTAGCGGGTTGGCACGAGCAGTACTTC.

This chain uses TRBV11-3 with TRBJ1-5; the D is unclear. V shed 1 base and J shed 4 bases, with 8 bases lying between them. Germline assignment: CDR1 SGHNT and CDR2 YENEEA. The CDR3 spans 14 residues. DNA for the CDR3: TGTGCCAGCAGCTTAGGCGGCAGTAATCAGCCCCAGCATTTT. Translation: CASSLGGSNQPQHF.

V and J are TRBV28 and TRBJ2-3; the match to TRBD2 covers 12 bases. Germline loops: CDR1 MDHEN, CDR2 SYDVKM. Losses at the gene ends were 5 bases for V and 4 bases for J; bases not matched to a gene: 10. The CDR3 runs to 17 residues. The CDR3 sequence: CASSRTTSGSYSDTQYF. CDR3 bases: TGTGCCAGCAGTCGAACGACTAGCGGGAGCTATTCAGATACGCAGTATTTT.

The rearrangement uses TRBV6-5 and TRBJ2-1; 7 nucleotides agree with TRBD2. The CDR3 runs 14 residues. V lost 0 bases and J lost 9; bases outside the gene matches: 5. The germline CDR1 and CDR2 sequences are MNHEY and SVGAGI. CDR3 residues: CASSYSRREREQFF. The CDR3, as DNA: TGTGCCAGCAGTTACTCTCGGCGGGAGCGTGAGCAGTTCTTC.

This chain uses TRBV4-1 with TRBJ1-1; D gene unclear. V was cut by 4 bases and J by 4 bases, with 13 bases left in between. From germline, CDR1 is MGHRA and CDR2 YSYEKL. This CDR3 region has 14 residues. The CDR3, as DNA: TGCGCCAGCAGCCCGATAGGGAGAGGCACTGAAGCTTTCTTT. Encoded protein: CASSPIGRGTEAFF.

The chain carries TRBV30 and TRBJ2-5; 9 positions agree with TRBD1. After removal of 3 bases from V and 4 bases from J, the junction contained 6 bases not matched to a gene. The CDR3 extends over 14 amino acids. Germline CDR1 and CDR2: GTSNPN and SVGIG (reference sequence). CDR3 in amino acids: CAWRGQGSGETQYF. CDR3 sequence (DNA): TGTGCCTGGAGGGGACAGGGAAGTGGAGAGACCCAGTACTTC.

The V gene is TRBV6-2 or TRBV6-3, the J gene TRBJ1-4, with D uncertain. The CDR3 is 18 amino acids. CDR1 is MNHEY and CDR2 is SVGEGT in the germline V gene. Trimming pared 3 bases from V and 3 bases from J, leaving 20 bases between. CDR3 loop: CASSYRRTSRSPNEKLFF. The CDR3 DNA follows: TGTGCCAGCAGTTATAGGAGGACTTCGAGGTCGCCTAATGAAAAACTGTTTTTT.

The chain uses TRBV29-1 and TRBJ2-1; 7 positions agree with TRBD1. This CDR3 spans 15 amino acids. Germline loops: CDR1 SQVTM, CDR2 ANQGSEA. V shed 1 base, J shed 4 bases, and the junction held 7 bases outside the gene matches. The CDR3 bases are TGCAGCGTTGAAGGGGGGCAGGGGGTATACAATGAGCAGTTCTTC. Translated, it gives CSVEGGQGVYNEQFF.

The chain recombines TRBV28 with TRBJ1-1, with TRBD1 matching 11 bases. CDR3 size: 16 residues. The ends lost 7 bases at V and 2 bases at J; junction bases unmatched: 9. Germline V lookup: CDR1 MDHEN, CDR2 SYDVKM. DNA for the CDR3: TGTGCCAGCATTACACCGGGACAGGGGGTAAACACTGAAGCTTTCTTT. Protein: CASITPGQGVNTEAFF.

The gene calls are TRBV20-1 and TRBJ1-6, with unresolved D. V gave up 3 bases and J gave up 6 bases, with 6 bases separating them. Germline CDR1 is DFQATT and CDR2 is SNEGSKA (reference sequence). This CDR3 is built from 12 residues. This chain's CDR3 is CSASSRNSPLHF. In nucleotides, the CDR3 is TGCAGTGCTAGTTCTCGTAATTCACCCCTCCACTTT.

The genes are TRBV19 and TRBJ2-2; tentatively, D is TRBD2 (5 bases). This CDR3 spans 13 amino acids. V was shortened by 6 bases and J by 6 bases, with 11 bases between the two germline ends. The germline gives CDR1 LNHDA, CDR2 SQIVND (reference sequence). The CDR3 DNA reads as TGTGCCAGTAGCACGGACGGGGCCGGGGAGCTGTTTTTT. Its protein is CASSTDGAGELFF.

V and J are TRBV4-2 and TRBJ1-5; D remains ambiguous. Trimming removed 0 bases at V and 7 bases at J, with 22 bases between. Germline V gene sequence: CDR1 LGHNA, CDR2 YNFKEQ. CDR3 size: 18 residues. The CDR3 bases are TGTGCCAGCAGCCAAGATAACTTTGGGCAGATCGTGCCCCAGCCCCAGCATTTT. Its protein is CASSQDNFGQIVPQPQHF.

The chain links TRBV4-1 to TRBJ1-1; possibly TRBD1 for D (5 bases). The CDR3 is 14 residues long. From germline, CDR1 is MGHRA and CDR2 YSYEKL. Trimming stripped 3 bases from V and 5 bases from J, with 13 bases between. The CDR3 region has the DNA TGCGCCAGCAGCCATCCGGGACTGGGGACTGAAGCTTTCTTT. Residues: CASSHPGLGTEAFF.

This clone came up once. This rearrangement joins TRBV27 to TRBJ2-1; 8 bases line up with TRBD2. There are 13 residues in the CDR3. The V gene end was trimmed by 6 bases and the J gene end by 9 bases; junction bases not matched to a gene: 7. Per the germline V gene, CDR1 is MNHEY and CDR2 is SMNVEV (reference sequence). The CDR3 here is CASRAGGTGEQFF. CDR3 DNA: TGTGCCAGCAGGGCGGGAGGAACGGGTGAGCAGTTCTTC.

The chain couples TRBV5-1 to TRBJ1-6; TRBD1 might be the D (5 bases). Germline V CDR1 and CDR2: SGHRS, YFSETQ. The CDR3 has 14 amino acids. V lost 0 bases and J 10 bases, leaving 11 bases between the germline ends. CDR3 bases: TGCGCCAGCAGCTTGGCCGGGAGGGGCTCACCCCTCCACTTT. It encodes CASSLAGRGSPLHF.

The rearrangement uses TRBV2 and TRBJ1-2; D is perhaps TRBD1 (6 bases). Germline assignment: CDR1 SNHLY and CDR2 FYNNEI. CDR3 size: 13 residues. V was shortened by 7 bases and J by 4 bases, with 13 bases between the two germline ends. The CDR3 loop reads CASITGSIYGYTF. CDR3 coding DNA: TGTGCCAGCATAACAGGGTCGATCTATGGCTACACCTTC.

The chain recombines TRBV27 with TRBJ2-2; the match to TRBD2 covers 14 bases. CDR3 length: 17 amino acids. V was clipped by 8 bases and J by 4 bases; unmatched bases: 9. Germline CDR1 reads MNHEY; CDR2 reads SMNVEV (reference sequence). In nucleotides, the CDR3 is TGTGCCAGCGCGTGGGGACTAGCGGGAGCCCGCACCGGGGAGCTGTTTTTT. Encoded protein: CASAWGLAGARTGELFF.

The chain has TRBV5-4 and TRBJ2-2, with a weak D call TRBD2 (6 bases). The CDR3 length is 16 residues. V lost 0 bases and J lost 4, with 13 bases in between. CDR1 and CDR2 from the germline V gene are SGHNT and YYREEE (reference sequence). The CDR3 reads CASSLDGTGGTGELFF. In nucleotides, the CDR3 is TGTGCCAGCAGCTTGGACGGGACCGGGGGCACCGGGGAGCTGTTTTTT. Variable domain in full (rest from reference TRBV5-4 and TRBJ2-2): ETGVTQSPTHLIKTRGQQVTLRCSSQSGHNTVSWYQQALGQGPQFIFQYYREEENGRGNFPPRFSGLQFPNYSSELNVNALELDDSALYLCASSLDGTGGTGELFFGEGSRLTVL.